This record covers a single T cell receptor (beta chain). Germline CDR1 SGHTA, CDR2 FQGNSA. CDR3 size: 14 residues. Trimming removed 5 bases from V and 9 bases from J; junction bases left unmatched: 2. This record belongs to a study of PD-L1 blockade in urothelial cancer. Across the study: Treatment start was followed by blood analysis at 3 weeks (second dose) and again at 6 weeks. The median T cell count in blood samples was some 150,000.

Enrolled patients showed locally advanced or metastatic urothelial carcinoma. The number of samples from each patient was between 1 and 8, taken pretreatment and on-treatment. Clones were sequenced by immunoSEQ multiplex PCR, and TCRdb holds only the in-frame ones, with some missing. Of approximately 52,000 clones in the sample, 60% to 80% were seen once. The receptor comes from a man in his 70s with urothelial cancer. The V gene is TRBV7-2, the J gene TRBJ2-1, with 15 positions matching TRBD2. The sequenced sample was PBMCs, obtained around atezolizumab (anti-PD-L1) treatment. CDR3 amino acids: CASSGTSGRSEQFF. In DNA form, the CDR3 reads TGTGCCAGCAGCGGGACTAGCGGGAGGAGTGAGCAGTTCTTC.